The 23 T cell receptor beta chains reported below all come from one sample, sequenced in a study of shared clonotypes between healthy human individuals. TCRdb's table, derived via immunoSEQ multiplex PCR, lists solely in-frame clones and lacks some. The sample includes over 1.4 million clones, approximately 97% of them seen just once. The material sequenced was naive CD4+ T cells sorted from blood. Specified subset: CD45RA+ positively selected. These receptors were collected from a man aged 25 to 40 in good health.

Only one count was recorded for this clone. This rearrangement joins TRBV5-1 to TRBJ1-4, with D maybe TRBD1 (6 bases). Germline V gene sequence: CDR1 SGHRS, CDR2 YFSETQ. CDR3 length: 15 residues. V was trimmed by 5 bases and J by 4 bases, leaving 15 bases between them. CDR3 sequence reads: CASSPGGLGNEKLFF. CDR3 nucleotide sequence: TGCGCCAGCAGTCCCGGGGGGCTAGGTAATGAAAAACTGTTTTTT.

About this clone: Other nucleotide sequences from this sample produce the same CDR3. The J gene is TRBJ2-3, the V gene TRBV20-1; no definite D call. Germline CDR1 DFQATT, CDR2 SNEGSKA (reference sequence). The CDR3 length is 11 residues. Trimming removed 6 bases at V and 3 bases at J, with 7 bases between. CDR3 loop: CSAPRTDTQYF. Written as DNA, the CDR3 is TGCAGTGCACCCAGGACAGATACGCAGTATTTT.

This clone was observed a single time. This CDR3 is also generated by other DNA sequences in the sample. V is TRBV9 and J is TRBJ2-3; TRBD1 aligns across 7 bases. V shed 0 bases, J shed 2 bases, and the junction held 3 bases outside the gene matches. Germline CDR1 SGDLS, CDR2 YYNGEE. The CDR3 is 15 amino acids. The CDR3 here is CASSVVGQNTDTQYF. CDR3 DNA sequence: TGTGCCAGCAGCGTAGTGGGACAGAACACAGATACGCAGTATTTT.

The chain links TRBV9 to TRBJ2-5; possibly TRBD2 for D (6 bases). The CDR3 contains 17 residues. V lost 0 bases and J lost 1, with 16 bases in between. Germline values: CDR1 SGDLS, CDR2 YYNGEE. The CDR3 DNA follows: TGTGCCAGCAGCGTAGCTGAGGCCGGGGGATTCCAAGAGACCCAGTACTTC. Its protein is CASSVAEAGGFQETQYF.

The V call is TRBV11-2, the J call TRBJ2-5, with D tentatively TRBD2 (6 bases). This CDR3 has 10 residues. Per germline, CDR1 SGHAT and CDR2 FQNNGV. With 11 bases removed from V and 5 bases from J, the gap between germline ends came to 9 bases. Written as DNA, the CDR3 is TGTGCCGGGGGGTCGGAGACCCAGTACTTC. Protein product: CAGGSETQYF.

The rearrangement joins TRBV5-5 to TRBJ2-5, with TRBD2 matching 14 bases. V lost 0 bases and J lost 5; bases outside the gene matches: 3. Germline CDR1 SGHKS, CDR2 YYEKEE (reference sequence). The CDR3 length is 16 residues. The CDR3 protein is CASSLGLAGGPETQYF. The CDR3 DNA is TGTGCCAGCAGCTTGGGACTAGCGGGAGGGCCGGAGACCCAGTACTTC. Using reference TRBV5-5 and TRBJ2-5 for the parts outside the CDR3, the full variable domain is DAGVTQSPTHLIKTRGQQVTLRCSPISGHKSVSWYQQVLGQGPQFIFQYYEKEERGRGNFPDRFSARQFPNYSSELNVNALLLGDSALYLCASSLGLAGGPETQYFGPGTRLLVL.

The chain carries TRBV28 and TRBJ2-7, with TRBD1 as a possible D gene (6 bases). V gave up 6 bases and J gave up 3 bases, with 12 bases separating them. Germline lookup yields CDR1 MDHEN and CDR2 SYDVKM. This CDR3 has 13 residues. This CDR3 is CASRMTGFYEQYF. The CDR3 DNA follows: TGTGCCAGCAGGATGACAGGTTTCTACGAGCAGTACTTC. The variable domain in full, with the rest retrieved from reference TRBV28 and TRBJ2-7, is DVKVTQSSRYLVKRTGEKVFLECVQDMDHENMFWYRQDPGLGLRLIYFSYDVKMKEKGDIPEGYSVSREKKERFSLILESASTNQTSMYLCASRMTGFYEQYFGPGTRLTVT.

The J gene is TRBJ1-5, the V gene TRBV27; D is possibly TRBD1 (5 bases). The CDR3 sequence is 13 residues long. In germline, CDR1 is MNHEY, CDR2 SMNVEV (reference sequence). Trimming shortened V by 6 bases and J by 9 bases, and 15 bases separated the two germline ends. The CDR3 loop reads CASSNGGFGPQHF. The CDR3 DNA sequence: TGTGCCAGCAGCAACGGGGGATTCGGGCCCCAGCATTTT.

This chain joins TRBV15 and TRBJ2-1, with 7 bases that match TRBD2. The CDR3 runs 18 residues. After removal of 0 bases from V and 6 bases from J, the junction contained 14 bases not matched to a gene. Germline V gives CDR1 LNHNV, CDR2 YYDKDF (reference sequence). CDR3 nucleotide sequence: TGTGCCACCAGCAGAGATCTTATTGGGGGGGTGGAAGGCAATGAGCAGTTCTTC. It encodes CATSRDLIGGVEGNEQFF.

The chain recombines TRBV10-1 with TRBJ2-1; D possibly corresponds to TRBD1 (7 bases). Trimming cost V 7 bases and J 9 bases, with 16 bases left between them. This CDR3 region has 13 residues. The germline gives CDR1 WNHNN, CDR2 SYGVQD (reference sequence). The CDR3 loop is CASMLAGGTEQFF. The CDR3 DNA reads TGCGCCAGCATGCTGGCAGGGGGGACTGAGCAGTTCTTC.

The chain has TRBV10-3 and TRBJ2-7; either TRBD1 or TRBD2 may supply D (6 bases each). The V and J ends lost 10 bases and 9 bases respectively, with 28 bases between them. The CDR3 is 15 amino acids. Germline V gives CDR1 ENHRY, CDR2 SYGVKD. The DNA for the CDR3 is TGTGCCACAGGGGAGGATTCGGGTTTTGAGGACGGGCAGTACTTC. Its translation: CATGEDSGFEDGQYF.

This clone was observed a few times. V is TRBV14 and J is TRBJ1-4, with 7 nucleotides matching TRBD1. This CDR3 contains 13 residues. The V gene end was trimmed by 0 bases and the J gene end by 15 bases; junction bases not matched to a gene: 7. Germline V CDR1 and CDR2: SGHDN, FVKESK. DNA of the CDR3: TGTGCCAGCAGCCAAGAATTGGGACAGCGAGTGTTTTTT. Translating it yields CASSQELGQRVFF.

The chain employs TRBV25-1 and TRBJ2-6; a possible D gene is TRBD1 (5 bases). CDR3 size: 16 residues. V lost 0 bases and J 0 bases, leaving 6 bases between the germline ends. CDR1 and CDR2 from the germline V gene are MGHDK and SYGVNS. The CDR3 nucleotides are TGTGCCAGCAGTGAATATGGGGCCTCTGGGGCCAACGTCCTGACTTTC. It specifies CASSEYGASGANVLTF.

The rearrangement joins TRBV4-1 to TRBJ1-2, with 8 bases matching TRBD1. The CDR3 covers 16 residues. CDR1 is MGHRA, CDR2 YSYEKL, per germline. The V segment lost 1 base and the J segment 4 bases; nucleotides outside the gene matches: 8. The CDR3 region is CASSQAQQGGGYGYTF. Here the CDR3 DNA reads TGCGCCAGCAGCCAAGCACAACAGGGGGGCGGCTATGGCTACACCTTC.

The rearrangement joins TRBV30 to TRBJ2-3; a possible D gene is TRBD1 (6 bases). The CDR3 runs to 15 residues. Looked up from germline, CDR1 is GTSNPN and CDR2 is SVGIG (reference sequence). V was cut by 0 bases and J by 1 base, with 11 bases left in between. This CDR3 is CAWSVGAVGTDTQYF. CDR3 nucleotides: TGTGCCTGGAGTGTGGGGGCGGTGGGCACAGATACGCAGTATTTT.

The chain is built from TRBV9 and TRBJ2-1; 7 positions agree with TRBD2. The CDR3 runs 15 residues. Germline V CDR1 and CDR2: SGDLS, YYNGEE. Germline trimming cut 4 bases from V and 4 bases from J; bases unmatched to any gene: 8. The CDR3 reads CASSTSEGLYNEQFF. For the CDR3, the DNA is TGTGCCAGCAGCACTAGCGAAGGACTTTACAATGAGCAGTTCTTC.

This chain connects TRBV27 to TRBJ2-7; TRBD2 matches at 9 bases. Germline CDR1 is MNHEY and CDR2 is SMNVEV (reference sequence). Unmatched junction bases numbered 11, after V lost 6 bases and J lost 5 bases. This CDR3 has 15 amino acids. The CDR3 here is CASSLAGLGPNEQYF. In nucleotides, the CDR3 is TGTGCCAGCAGCCTAGCGGGACTAGGCCCAAACGAGCAGTACTTC.

The V and J genes are TRBV5-4 and TRBJ1-4; D is perhaps TRBD1 (6 bases). The CDR3 has 16 amino acids. The germline V and J ends were trimmed by 4 bases and 0 bases, with 13 bases remaining between them. Germline CDR1 is SGHNT and CDR2 is YYREEE (reference sequence). CDR3 coding DNA: TGTGCCAGCAGCCCCGGGGGCAGTTCAACTAATGAAAAACTGTTTTTT. This codes for CASSPGGSSTNEKLFF.

The chain is built from TRBV27 and TRBJ2-7; 8 bases map to TRBD2. V shed 1 base and J 0 bases; nucleotides not matched to a gene: 2. The CDR3 covers 15 residues. Per germline, CDR1 MNHEY and CDR2 SMNVEV (reference sequence). CDR3 in DNA: TGTGCCAGCAGTTTATACGGGAGGGACTCCTACGAGCAGTACTTC. This sequence encodes CASSLYGRDSYEQYF.

The chain combines TRBV19 with TRBJ1-5; D is perhaps TRBD1 (6 bases). CDR1 is LNHDA and CDR2 is SQIVND in the germline V gene (reference sequence). The V gene lost 6 bases and the J gene lost 6 bases, with 15 bases spanning the gap. CDR3 length equals 14 residues. CDR3 coding DNA: TGTGCCAGTAGCCCGGGGCAGGGGAGTCAGCCCCAGCATTTT. Protein sequence: CASSPGQGSQPQHF.

The chain is built from TRBV25-1 and TRBJ1-2, with D perhaps matching TRBD1 (5 bases). V was shortened by 4 bases and J by 1 base, with 13 bases between the two germline ends. Looked up from germline, CDR1 is MGHDK and CDR2 is SYGVNS. This CDR3 is built from 15 residues. The CDR3 sequence: CASSATGQNNYGYTF. The CDR3 DNA reads as TGTGCCAGCAGTGCAACTGGACAAAATAACTATGGCTACACCTTC.

J is TRBJ1-4 and V is TRBV5-1; D is unresolved. The CDR3 spans 15 residues. Trimming removed 0 bases from V and 7 bases from J, with 13 bases in between. Germline CDR1 SGHRS, CDR2 YFSETQ. CDR3 protein: CASSLGATWGEKLFF. In DNA, the CDR3 is TGCGCCAGCAGCTTGGGTGCAACCTGGGGTGAAAAACTGTTTTTT.

The gene calls are TRBV28 and TRBJ1-4; TRBD1 is a possible D gene (5 bases). Trimming pared 8 bases from V and 3 bases from J, leaving 7 bases between. In germline, CDR1 is MDHEN, CDR2 SYDVKM. The CDR3 is 12 residues long. The CDR3 loop is CASQGANEKLFF. CDR3 DNA: TGTGCCAGCCAGGGTGCTAATGAAAAACTGTTTTTT. Using reference TRBV28 and TRBJ1-4 for the parts outside the CDR3, the full variable domain is DVKVTQSSRYLVKRTGEKVFLECVQDMDHENMFWYRQDPGLGLRLIYFSYDVKMKEKGDIPEGYSVSREKKERFSLILESASTNQTSMYLCASQGANEKLFFGSGTQLSVL.